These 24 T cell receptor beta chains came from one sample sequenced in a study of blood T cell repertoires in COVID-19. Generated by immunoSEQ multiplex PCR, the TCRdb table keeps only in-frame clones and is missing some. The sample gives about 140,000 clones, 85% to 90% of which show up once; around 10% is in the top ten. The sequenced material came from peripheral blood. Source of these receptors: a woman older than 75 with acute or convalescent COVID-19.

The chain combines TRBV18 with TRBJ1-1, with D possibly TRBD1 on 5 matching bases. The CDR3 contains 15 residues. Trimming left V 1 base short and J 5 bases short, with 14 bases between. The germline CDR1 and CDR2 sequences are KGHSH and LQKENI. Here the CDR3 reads CASSPQAGPGTEAFF. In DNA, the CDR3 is TGTGCCAGCTCACCACAAGCAGGGCCAGGGACTGAAGCTTTCTTT. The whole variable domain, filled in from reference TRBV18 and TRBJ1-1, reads NAGVMQNPRHLVRRRGQEARLRCSPMKGHSHVYWYRQLPEEGLKFMVYLQKENIIDESGMPKERFSAEFPKEGPSILRIQQVVRGDSAAYFCASSPQAGPGTEAFFGQGTRLTVV.

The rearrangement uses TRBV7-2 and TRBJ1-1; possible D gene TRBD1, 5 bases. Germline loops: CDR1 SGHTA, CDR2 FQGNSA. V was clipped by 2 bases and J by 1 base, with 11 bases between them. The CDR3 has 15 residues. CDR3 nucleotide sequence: TGTGCCAGCAGCTTATATCAGGGAGGGAACACTGAAGCTTTCTTT. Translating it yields CASSLYQGGNTEAFF. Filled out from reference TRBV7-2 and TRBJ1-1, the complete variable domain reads GAGVSQSPSNKVTEKGKDVELRCDPISGHTALYWYRQSLGQGLEFLIYFQGNSAPDKSGLPSDRFSAERTGGSVSTLTIQRTQQEDSAVYLCASSLYQGGNTEAFFGQGTRLTVV.

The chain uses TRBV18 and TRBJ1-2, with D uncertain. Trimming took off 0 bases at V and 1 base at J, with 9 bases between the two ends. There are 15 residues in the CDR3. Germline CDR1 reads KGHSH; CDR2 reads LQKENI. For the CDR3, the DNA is TGTGCCAGCTCACCACCGAGCGGGGTTAACTATGGCTACACCTTC. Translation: CASSPPSGVNYGYTF. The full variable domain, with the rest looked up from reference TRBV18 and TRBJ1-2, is NAGVMQNPRHLVRRRGQEARLRCSPMKGHSHVYWYRQLPEEGLKFMVYLQKENIIDESGMPKERFSAEFPKEGPSILRIQQVVRGDSAAYFCASSPPSGVNYGYTFGSGTRLTVV.

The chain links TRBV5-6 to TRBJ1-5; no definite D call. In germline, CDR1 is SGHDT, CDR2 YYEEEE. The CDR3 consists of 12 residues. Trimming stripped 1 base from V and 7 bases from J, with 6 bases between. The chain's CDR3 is CASSLREQPQHF. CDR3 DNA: TGTGCCAGCAGCTTGCGGGAACAGCCCCAGCATTTT. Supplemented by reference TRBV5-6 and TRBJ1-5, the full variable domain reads DAGVTQSPTHLIKTRGQQVTLRCSPKSGHDTVSWYQQALGQGPQFIFQYYEEEERQRGNFPDRFSGHQFPNYSSELNVNALLLGDSALYLCASSLREQPQHFGDGTRLSIL.

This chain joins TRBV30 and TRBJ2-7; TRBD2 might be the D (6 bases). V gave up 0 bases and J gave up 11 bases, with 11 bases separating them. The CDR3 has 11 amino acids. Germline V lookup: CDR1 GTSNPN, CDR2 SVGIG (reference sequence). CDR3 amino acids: CAWSVGGAEYF. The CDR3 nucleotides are TGTGCCTGGAGTGTAGGAGGGGCGGAGTACTTC.

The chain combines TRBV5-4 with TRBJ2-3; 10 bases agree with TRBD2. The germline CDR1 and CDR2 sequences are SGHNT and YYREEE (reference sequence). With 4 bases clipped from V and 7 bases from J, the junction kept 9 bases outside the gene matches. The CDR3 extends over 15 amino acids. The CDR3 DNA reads TGTGCCAGCAGCCATGAGCGGGGGGGCACGTATACGCAGTATTTT. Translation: CASSHERGGTYTQYF. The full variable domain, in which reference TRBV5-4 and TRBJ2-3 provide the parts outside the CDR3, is ETGVTQSPTHLIKTRGQQVTLRCSSQSGHNTVSWYQQALGQGPQFIFQYYREEENGRGNFPPRFSGLQFPNYSSELNVNALELDDSALYLCASSHERGGTYTQYFGPGTRLTVL.

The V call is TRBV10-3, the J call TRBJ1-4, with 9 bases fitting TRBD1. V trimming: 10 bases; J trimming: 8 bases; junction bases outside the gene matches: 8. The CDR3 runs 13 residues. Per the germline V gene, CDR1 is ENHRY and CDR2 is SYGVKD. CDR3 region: CASNRDRVEKLFF. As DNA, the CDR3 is TGTGCCAGCAACCGGGACAGGGTGGAAAAACTGTTTTTT.

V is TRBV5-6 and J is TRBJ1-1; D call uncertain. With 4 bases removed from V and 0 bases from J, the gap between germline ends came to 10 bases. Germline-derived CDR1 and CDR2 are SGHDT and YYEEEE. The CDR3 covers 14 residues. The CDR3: CASSIFTVNTEAFF. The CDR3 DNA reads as TGTGCCAGCAGCATATTTACAGTGAACACTGAAGCTTTCTTT.

The CDR3 spells CASSQGTVYQPQHF. The DNA of the CDR3 is TGTGCCAGCAGCCAAGGGACAGTCTATCAGCCCCAGCATTTT. The chain combines TRBV4-2 with TRBJ1-5, with D tentatively TRBD1 (6 bases). The CDR3 has 14 amino acids. Germline lookup yields CDR1 LGHNA and CDR2 YNFKEQ. Deletions cut 1 base from V and 5 bases from J, with 9 bases between.

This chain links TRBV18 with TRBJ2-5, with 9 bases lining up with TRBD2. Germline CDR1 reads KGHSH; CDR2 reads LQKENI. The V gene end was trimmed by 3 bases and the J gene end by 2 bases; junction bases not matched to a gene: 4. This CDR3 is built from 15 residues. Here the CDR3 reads CASSPPGLAQETQYF. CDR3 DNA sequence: TGTGCCAGCTCACCCCCGGGACTAGCACAAGAGACCCAGTACTTC.

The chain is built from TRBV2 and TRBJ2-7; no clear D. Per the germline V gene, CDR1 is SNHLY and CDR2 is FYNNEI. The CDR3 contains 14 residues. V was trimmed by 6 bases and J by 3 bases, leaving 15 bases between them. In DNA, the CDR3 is TGTGCCAGCAGGATGACACAGCCCATCTACGAGCAGTACTTC. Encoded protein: CASRMTQPIYEQYF.

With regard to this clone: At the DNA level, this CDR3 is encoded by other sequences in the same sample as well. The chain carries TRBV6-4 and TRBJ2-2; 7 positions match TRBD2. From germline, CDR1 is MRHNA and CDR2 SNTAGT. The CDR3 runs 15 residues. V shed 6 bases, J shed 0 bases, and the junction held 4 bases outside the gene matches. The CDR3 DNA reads TGTGCCAGCAGCGCTAGCGGCGCGAACACCGGGGAGCTGTTTTTT. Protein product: CASSASGANTGELFF.

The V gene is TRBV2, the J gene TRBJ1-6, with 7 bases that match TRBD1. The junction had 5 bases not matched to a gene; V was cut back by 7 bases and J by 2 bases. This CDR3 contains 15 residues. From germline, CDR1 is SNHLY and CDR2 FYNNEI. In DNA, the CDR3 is TGTGCCAGCAAGTTGGGACAGACCTATAATTCACCCCTCCACTTT. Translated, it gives CASKLGQTYNSPLHF.

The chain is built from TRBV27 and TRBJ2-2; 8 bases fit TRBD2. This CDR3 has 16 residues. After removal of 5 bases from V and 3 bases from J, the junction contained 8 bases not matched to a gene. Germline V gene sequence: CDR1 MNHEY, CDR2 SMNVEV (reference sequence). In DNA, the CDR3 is TGTGCCAGCAGTCCCAGGCGGGGGGTGGACACCGGGGAGCTGTTTTTT. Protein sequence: CASSPRRGVDTGELFF.

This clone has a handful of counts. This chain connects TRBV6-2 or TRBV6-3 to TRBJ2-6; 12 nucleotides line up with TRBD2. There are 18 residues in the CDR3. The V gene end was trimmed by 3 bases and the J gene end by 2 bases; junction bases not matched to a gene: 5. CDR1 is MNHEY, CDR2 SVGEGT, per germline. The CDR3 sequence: CASSYLLAGGAGANVLTF. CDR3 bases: TGTGCCAGCAGTTATTTACTAGCGGGGGGAGCTGGGGCCAACGTCCTGACTTTC.

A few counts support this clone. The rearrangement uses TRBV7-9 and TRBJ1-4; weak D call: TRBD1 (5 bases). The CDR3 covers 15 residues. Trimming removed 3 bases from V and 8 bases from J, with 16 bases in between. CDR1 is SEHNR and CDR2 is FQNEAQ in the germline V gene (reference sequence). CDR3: CASSFRENSGEKLFF. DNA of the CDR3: TGTGCCAGCAGCTTCAGGGAAAACAGTGGGGAAAAACTGTTTTTT.

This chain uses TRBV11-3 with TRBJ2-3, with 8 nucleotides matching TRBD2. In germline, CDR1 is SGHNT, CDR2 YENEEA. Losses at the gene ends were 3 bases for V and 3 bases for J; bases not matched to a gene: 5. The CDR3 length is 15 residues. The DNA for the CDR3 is TGTGCCAGCAGCTTCCGGGGGGGTTTTACAGATACGCAGTATTTT. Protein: CASSFRGGFTDTQYF.

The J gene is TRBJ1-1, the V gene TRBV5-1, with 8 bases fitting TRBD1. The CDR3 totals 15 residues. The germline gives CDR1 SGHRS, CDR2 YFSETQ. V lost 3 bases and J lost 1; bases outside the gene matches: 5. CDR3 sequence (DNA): TGCGCCAGCAGCTCAGGGGGCCTCCCGAACACTGAAGCTTTCTTT. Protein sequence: CASSSGGLPNTEAFF.

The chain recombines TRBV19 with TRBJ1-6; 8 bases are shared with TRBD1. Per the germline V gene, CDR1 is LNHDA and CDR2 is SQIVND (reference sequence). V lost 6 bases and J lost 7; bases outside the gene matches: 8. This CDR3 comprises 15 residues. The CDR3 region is CASRADGTGNSPLHF. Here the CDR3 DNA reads TGTGCCAGTAGGGCGGACGGGACAGGAAATTCACCCCTCCACTTT. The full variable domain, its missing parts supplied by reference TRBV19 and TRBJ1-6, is DGGITQSPKYLFRKEGQNVTLSCEQNLNHDAMYWYRQDPGQGLRLIYYSQIVNDFQKGDIAEGYSVSREKKESFPLTVTSAQKNPTAFYLCASRADGTGNSPLHFGNGTRLTVT.

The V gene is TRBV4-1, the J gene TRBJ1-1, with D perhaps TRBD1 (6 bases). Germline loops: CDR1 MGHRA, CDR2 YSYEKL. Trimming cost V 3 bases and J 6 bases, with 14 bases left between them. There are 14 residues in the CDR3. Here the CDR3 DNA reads TGCGCCAGCAGCCACCTAAACAGGGACCCTGAAGCTTTCTTT. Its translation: CASSHLNRDPEAFF.

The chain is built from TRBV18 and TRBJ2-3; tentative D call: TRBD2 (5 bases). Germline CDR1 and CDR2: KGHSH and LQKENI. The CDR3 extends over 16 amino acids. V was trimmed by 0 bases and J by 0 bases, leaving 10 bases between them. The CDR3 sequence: CASSPPSGLSTDTQYF. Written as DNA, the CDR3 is TGTGCCAGCTCACCACCGTCCGGACTCAGCACAGATACGCAGTATTTT.

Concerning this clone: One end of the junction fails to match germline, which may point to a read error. The CDR3 loop reads CASSRYPGKFDF. In DNA, the CDR3 is TGTGCCAGCAGCCGATATCCGGGGAAGTTTGACTTT. V is TRBV7-2 and J is TRBJ1-6, with D unclear. From germline, CDR1 is SGHTA and CDR2 FQGNSA. This CDR3 region has 12 residues.

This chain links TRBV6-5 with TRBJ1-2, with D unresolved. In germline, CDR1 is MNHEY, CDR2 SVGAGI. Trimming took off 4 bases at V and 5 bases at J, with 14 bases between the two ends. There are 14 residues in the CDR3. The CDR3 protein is CASSSDPTGYGYTF. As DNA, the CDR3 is TGTGCCAGCAGTTCCGATCCGACGGGGTATGGCTACACCTTC.

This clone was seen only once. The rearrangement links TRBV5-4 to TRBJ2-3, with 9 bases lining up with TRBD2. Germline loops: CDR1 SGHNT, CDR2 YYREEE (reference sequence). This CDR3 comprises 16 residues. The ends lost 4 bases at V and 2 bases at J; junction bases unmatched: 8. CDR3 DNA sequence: TGTGCCAGCAGCGCCGCTAGCGGGGCGAACACAGATACGCAGTATTTT. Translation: CASSAASGANTDTQYF.